These 16 T cell receptor beta chains share one sample of origin, sequenced in a study of blood T cells in healthy people across ages (dated by TCRdb to between 2015 and 2016). Libraries came from 5' RACE. TCRdb shows the sequencer as Illumina HiSeq 2500. A second PCR of roughly 7 to 12 cycles was run with a J-beta primer mix and a sample-barcoded 5' primer. Through fastp at Q25 and MiXCR, TCRdb rebuilt clones from the public reads, retaining in-frame beta chains. For every CDR3 protein sequence, its rows merge into one entry that carries the most common genes and DNA. This sample lists just under 550,000 distinct CDR3 sequences; approximately 25% were detected once. The biggest ten clones account for around 10% of the sample. The sample also formed part of further work on T cells of mothers and their children.

Material: blood. The receptors derive from a boy between 10 and 17 years old in good health.

The chain uses TRBV20-1 and TRBJ2-5; D may be TRBD2 (6 bases). V lost 6 bases and J lost 6, with 17 bases in between. The length of the CDR3 is 13 residues. Per the germline V gene, CDR1 is DFQATT and CDR2 is SNEGSKA (reference sequence). This CDR3 is CSARPRGKKTQYF. In nucleotides, the CDR3 is TGCAGTGCCCGCCCTCGGGGGAAAAAGACCCAGTACTTC.

Details on this clonotype: A much bigger clone sits one base away, suggesting this may be a read error. DNA of the CDR3: TGCGCCGGCAGCTTGGTAGGGGCGGGAGATACGCAGTATTTT. Translated: CAGSLVGAGDTQYF. The genes are TRBV5-1 and TRBJ2-3; either TRBD1 or TRBD2 may supply D (5 bases each). The CDR3 covers 14 residues. CDR1 SGHRS and CDR2 YFSETQ come from the germline V gene.

V is TRBV29-1 and J is TRBJ1-1, with 8 bases fitting TRBD1. V was clipped by 4 bases and J by 4 bases; unmatched bases: 14. The CDR3 consists of 16 residues. The germline CDR1 and CDR2 sequences are SQVTM and ANQGSEA. DNA of the CDR3: TGCAGCGTTGCGGCCGGGTACAGGGGGAGGAGCACTGAAGCTTTCTTT. This gives the protein CSVAAGYRGRSTEAFF.

The V call is TRBV28, the J call TRBJ1-5, with 9 bases that match TRBD1. This CDR3 region has 16 residues. After removal of 3 bases from V and 3 bases from J, the junction contained 6 bases not matched to a gene. Germline V gene lookup returns CDR1 MDHEN and CDR2 SYDVKM. The CDR3 bases are TGTGCCAGCAGTTTCGGGACAGGGTTCGACAATCAGCCCCAGCATTTT. Protein: CASSFGTGFDNQPQHF.

This clonotype has more than one count but fewer than ten. The rearrangement joins TRBV7-9 to TRBJ2-2; 12 bases agree with TRBD2. The CDR3 extends over 18 amino acids. The germline gives CDR1 SEHNR, CDR2 FQNEAQ (reference sequence). Trimming at V came to 4 bases and at J to 1 base, leaving 7 bases not matched to a gene. The CDR3 DNA reads TGTGCCAGCAGCTCCACACTAGCGGGAGGCCTGAACACCGGGGAGCTGTTTTTT. The encoded protein is CASSSTLAGGLNTGELFF.

This clonotype was recorded a few times. The rearrangement joins TRBV7-3 to TRBJ2-2; D perhaps matches TRBD2 (6 bases). Germline V gene lookup returns CDR1 SGHTA and CDR2 FQGTGA. V lost 8 bases and J lost 1, with 11 bases in between. The CDR3 extends over 14 amino acids. The chain's CDR3 is CASAGIGNTGELFF. The CDR3 coding sequence is TGTGCCAGCGCGGGAATCGGGAACACCGGGGAGCTGTTTTTT.

The V call is TRBV21-1, the J call TRBJ1-5; TRBD1, the table's D call, was not compared with the DNA. TRBV21-1 constitutes a pseudogene. The CDR3 is 21 amino acids. For the CDR3, the DNA is TGTGCCAGCAGCAAGACTCTGGGGTGGGACAGGGGAATCGAGAGCAATCAGCCCCAGCATTTT. This gives the protein CASSKTLGWDRGIESNQPQHF.

The genes are TRBV11-3 and TRBJ2-1; a possible D gene is TRBD2 (6 bases). CDR3 length: 16 residues. V gave up 0 bases and J gave up 6 bases, with 15 bases separating them. Looked up from germline, CDR1 is SGHNT and CDR2 is YENEEA. The CDR3 DNA reads TGTGCCAGCAGCTTAGATGCGGGGCTGTGGGGCAATGAGCAGTTCTTC. Protein product: CASSLDAGLWGNEQFF.

The V call is TRBV7-2, the J call TRBJ2-3; the D gene could be TRBD1 or TRBD2 (5 bases each). Germline assignment: CDR1 SGHTA and CDR2 FQGNSA. The CDR3 consists of 13 residues. V was shortened by 3 bases and J by 7 bases, with 11 bases between the two germline ends. For the CDR3, the DNA is TGTGCCAGCAGCTTCCGGGACCGAAATACGCAGTATTTT. Translated, it gives CASSFRDRNTQYF.

The table lists this clonotype with a few counts. CDR3 sequence reads: CASSLWGYYGYTF. Written as DNA, the CDR3 is TGTGCCAGCAGCTTGTGGGGGTACTATGGCTACACCTTC. The V gene is TRBV5-4, the J gene TRBJ1-2; D possibly corresponds to TRBD1 (5 bases). Trimming left V 1 base short and J 3 bases short, with 7 bases between. Looked up from germline, CDR1 is SGHNT and CDR2 is YYREEE (reference sequence). This CDR3 region has 13 residues.

Turning to this clonotype: A much bigger clone sits one base away, suggesting this may be a read error. The J gene is TRBJ2-5, the V gene TRBV5-6; D is possibly TRBD1 or TRBD2 (6 bases each). The CDR3 runs to 16 residues. Germline V gene sequence: CDR1 SGHDT, CDR2 YYEEEE. The CDR3 sequence is CASGFGTAGRGETQYF. DNA of the CDR3: TGTGCCAGCGGCTTTGGGACCGCGGGAAGGGGGGAGACCCAGTACTTC. Full variable domain (rest looked up from reference TRBV5-6 and TRBJ2-5): DAGVTQSPTHLIKTRGQQVTLRCSPKSGHDTVSWYQQALGQGPQFIFQYYEEEERQRGNFPDRFSGHQFPNYSSELNVNALLLGDSALYLCASGFGTAGRGETQYFGPGTRLLVL.

The rearrangement uses TRBV29-1 and TRBJ1-4; 8 positions match TRBD1. V was clipped by 8 bases and J by 5 bases; unmatched bases: 10. Per germline, CDR1 SQVTM and CDR2 ANQGSEA. The CDR3 length is 14 residues. In DNA form, the CDR3 reads TGCAGCACACTGGTGGGGACAGGAAATGAAAAACTGTTTTTT. The encoded protein is CSTLVGTGNEKLFF.

The CDR3 is CASSSGTGSEAFF. CDR3 bases: TGTGCCAGTAGCTCTGGGACAGGCTCTGAAGCTTTCTTT. This chain connects TRBV19 to TRBJ1-1; TRBD1 matches at 8 bases. The junction had 6 bases not matched to a gene; V was cut back by 6 bases and J by 6 bases. Germline V lookup: CDR1 LNHDA, CDR2 SQIVND (reference sequence). The CDR3 sequence is 13 residues long.

The chain joins TRBV29-1 to TRBJ2-1; possibly TRBD2 for D (5 bases). The J call may be in error: the DNA end matches TRBJ2-7 better. This CDR3 has 11 amino acids. Per germline, CDR1 SQVTM and CDR2 ANQGSEA. CDR3 sequence reads: CSVAAPGEQYF. The CDR3 nucleotides are TGCAGCGTTGCCGCCCCGGGGGAGCAGTACTTC.

The chain recombines TRBV20-1 with TRBJ2-5, with 12 bases identical to TRBD2. The J call is in doubt because the DNA end fits TRBJ2-1 better. CDR1 is DFQATT and CDR2 is SNEGSKA in the germline V gene (reference sequence). This CDR3 region has 17 residues. In nucleotides, the CDR3 is TGCAGTGCTAGAGTGCTAGCGGGAGGGCCAGTACCGCATGAGCAGTTCTTC. It is translated as CSARVLAGGPVPHEQFF.

The chain uses TRBV14 and TRBJ2-1, with TRBD2 identical over 10 bases. This CDR3 is built from 16 residues. Germline V lookup: CDR1 SGHDN, CDR2 FVKESK. Trimming cost V 3 bases and J 2 bases; bases outside gene matches: 4. CDR3 DNA: TGTGCCAGCAGCCAGCCTAGCGGGGGAGCCTACAATGAGCAGTTCTTC. Encoded protein: CASSQPSGGAYNEQFF.